This T cell receptor beta chain came from a study of cytomegalovirus exposure and HLA in healthy donors. The CDR3 contains 15 residues. CDR1 and CDR2 (germline): WSHSY, SAAADI. The J segment lost 6 bases and the V segment lost 9 bases, leaving 11 bases of the junction unmatched. In the PCR, 60 Vbeta and 13 Jbeta primers were used. Profiled with immunoSEQ multiplex PCR; TCRdb holds only in-frame clones, not every one. Its clone listing holds some 110,000 clones. The V and J genes are TRBV10-2 and TRBJ2-2, with TRBD2 matching over 9 bases. This TCR was sampled from a man aged 25-45 years in good health and CMV-seronegative. The sequencing input was PBMCs. CDR3 nucleotide sequence: TGCGCCAGTAGGTTAGGACTAGCGATTGCCGGGGAGCTGTTTTTT. This gives the protein CASRLGLAIAGELFF.